The clone carrying this T cell receptor beta chain was recorded many times. Germline is not matched at one junction end, which may reflect a read error. This entry is derived from a study of blood T cells in healthy people across ages. The CDR3 is 14 amino acids. Germline values: CDR1 MNHEY, CDR2 SVGEGT. A second PCR of about 7 to 12 cycles used a sample-barcoded 5' primer and a J-beta primer mix. MiXCR, applied by TCRdb to the 5' RACE reads, yields one record per CDR3 protein. The sample shows approximately 1,700,000 distinct CDR3 sequences, about two fifths of them seen only once. The TCR originated in a human donor in good health. Sequenced sample: blood. V is TRBV6-2 or TRBV6-3 and J is TRBJ2-7; 7 bases are a match to TRBD2. The CDR3: CASRYGGSIDEQYF. The CDR3 DNA sequence: TGTGCCAGCCGTTACGGGGGGAGTATCGACGAGCAGTACTTC.